This T cell receptor (beta chain) was documented in a study of response to subunit inactivated influenza vaccine. Findings and caveats of the study: Seasonal influenza vaccination, on each occasion, was suggested by the authors to recruit few new T cells.

V shed 7 bases and J shed 0 bases, with 13 bases lying between them. This CDR3 spans 15 amino acids. Germline V gene lookup returns CDR1 SGHVS and CDR2 FQNEAQ. To note about this clonotype: The antigen remains undetermined.

A single record per CDR3 protein comes from TCRdb applying MiXCR to the RT-PCR reads. The data show roughly 650,000 distinct CDR3 sequences, 15% to 18% seen once. This chain links TRBV7-8 with TRBJ2-1; D is possibly TRBD2 (5 bases). The specimen was PBMCs from blood, collected approximately 13 days after vaccination. This TCR came from a man over 45 who received an inactivated influenza vaccine. In DNA form, the CDR3 reads TGTGCCAGCACCGCCTCCGGGGTCTCCTACAATGAGCAGTTCTTC. Translating gives CASTASGVSYNEQFF.